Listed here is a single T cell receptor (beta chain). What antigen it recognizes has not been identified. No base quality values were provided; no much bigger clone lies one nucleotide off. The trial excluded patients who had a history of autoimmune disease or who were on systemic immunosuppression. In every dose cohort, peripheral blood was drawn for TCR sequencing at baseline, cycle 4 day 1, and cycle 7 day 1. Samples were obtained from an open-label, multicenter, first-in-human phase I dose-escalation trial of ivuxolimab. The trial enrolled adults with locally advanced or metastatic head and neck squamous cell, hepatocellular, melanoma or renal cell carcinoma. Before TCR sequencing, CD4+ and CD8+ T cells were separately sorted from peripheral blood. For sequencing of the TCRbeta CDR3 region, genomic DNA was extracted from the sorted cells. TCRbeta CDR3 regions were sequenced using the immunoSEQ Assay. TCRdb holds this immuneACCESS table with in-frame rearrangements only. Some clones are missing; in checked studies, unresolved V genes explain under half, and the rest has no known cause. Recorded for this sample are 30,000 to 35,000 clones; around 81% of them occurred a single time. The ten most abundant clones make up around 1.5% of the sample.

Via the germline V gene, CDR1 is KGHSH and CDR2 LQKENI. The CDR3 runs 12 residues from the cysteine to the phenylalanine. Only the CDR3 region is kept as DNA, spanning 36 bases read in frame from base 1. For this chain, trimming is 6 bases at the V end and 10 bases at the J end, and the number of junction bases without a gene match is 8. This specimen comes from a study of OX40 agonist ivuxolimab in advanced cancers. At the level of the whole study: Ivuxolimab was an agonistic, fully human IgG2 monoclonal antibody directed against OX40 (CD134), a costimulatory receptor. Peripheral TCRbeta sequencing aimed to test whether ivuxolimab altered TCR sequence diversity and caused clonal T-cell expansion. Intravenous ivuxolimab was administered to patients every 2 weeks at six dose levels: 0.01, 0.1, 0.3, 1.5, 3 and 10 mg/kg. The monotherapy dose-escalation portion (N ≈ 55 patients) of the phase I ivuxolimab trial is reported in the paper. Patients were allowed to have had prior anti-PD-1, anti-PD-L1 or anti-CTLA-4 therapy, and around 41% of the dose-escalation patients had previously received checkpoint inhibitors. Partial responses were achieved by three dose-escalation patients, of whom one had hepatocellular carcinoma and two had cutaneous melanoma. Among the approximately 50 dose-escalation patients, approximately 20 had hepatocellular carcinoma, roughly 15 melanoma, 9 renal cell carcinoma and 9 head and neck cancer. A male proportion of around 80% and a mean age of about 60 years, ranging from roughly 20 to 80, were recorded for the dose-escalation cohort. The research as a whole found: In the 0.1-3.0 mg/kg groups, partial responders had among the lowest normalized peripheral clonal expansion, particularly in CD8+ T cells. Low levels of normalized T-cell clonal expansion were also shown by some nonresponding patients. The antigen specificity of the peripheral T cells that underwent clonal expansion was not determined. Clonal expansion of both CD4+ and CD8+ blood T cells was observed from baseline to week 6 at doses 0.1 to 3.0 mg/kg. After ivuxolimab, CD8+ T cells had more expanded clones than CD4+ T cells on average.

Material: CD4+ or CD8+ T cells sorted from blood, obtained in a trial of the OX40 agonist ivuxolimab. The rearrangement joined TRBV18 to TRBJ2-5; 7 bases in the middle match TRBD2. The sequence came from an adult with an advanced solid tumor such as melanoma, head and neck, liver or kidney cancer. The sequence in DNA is TGTGCCAGCTCGGGGGACTATCAAGGCCAGTACTTC. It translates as CASSGDYQGQYF.